The TCR beta chain described here comes from a study of blood T cell repertoires in COVID-19 (dated by TCRdb to 2020 to 2022). At the level of the whole study: Recovered participants in ImmuneRACE Cohort 3 were defined by two consecutive negative NP/OP PCR tests, clearance by a healthcare professional, or resolution of symptoms. The collaborator samples originated in the United States, Italy and Spain and spanned the acute and convalescent phases of COVID-19. The prospective study material was composed of cDNA or gDNA derived from T cells, B-cell-depleted T cells, or PBMCs. Deeply sampled blood TCRbeta repertoires from subjects exposed to, actively infected with, or recovered from COVID-19 were included in the dataset. The repertoires were released in a freely available public database meant as a resource for research on the immune response to SARS-CoV-2. The samples were drawn from two sources: the first 160 participants of the ongoing ImmuneRACE study, and fewer than 1,500 subjects contributed by 6 global collaborators. A de-identified subject ID, COVID-19 status, age in years and sex were almost always included in the sample metadata. HLA class I and class II types, where available, came from metadata supplied by the sample provider rather than from assay-based typing. Broad study findings and their caveats: The amount of clinical and demographic metadata varied by source and participant and was provided uncurated.

V ends up 2 bases short and J 3 bases short, with an unmatched junction base count of 7. Measured from the cysteine to the phenylalanine, the CDR3 is 15 residues long. The retained sequence is limited to the CDR3, 45 bases, with the frame set at the first base. CDR1 and CDR2 (MNHEY, SVGAGI) derive from the germline V gene. TCRbeta CDR3 regions were amplified from genomic DNA using the immunoSEQ Assay, a bias-controlled multiplex PCR. The authors' analysis ran thus. Within the assay, amplification of reference gene primers was used to estimate how many nucleated cells each sample contained. To quantify the absolute abundance of each unique TCRbeta CDR3 rearrangement, sequence reads were collapsed and filtered. For each sample, productive Simpson clonality was calculated as the square root of Simpson's diversity index over productive rearrangements. Not all clones reach the TCRdb copy of this immuneACCESS table, which keeps in-frame sequences only. Checked studies attribute under half of the gap to unresolved V genes and leave the rest unexplained. Clonal size and the V and J genes are those of that table, whereas D and trimming came from the DNA. The sample records some 180,000 clones, 79% of which are singletons. The ten largest clones capture 15% to 20% of the sample.

Participants in the prospective study were enrolled through a virtual design, were aged roughly 18 to 100 years, and lived in about two dozen United States geographic areas. To assign participants to cohorts, the prospective study relied on clinical history that participants themselves reported in a screening survey and a study questionnaire. In the prospective study, whole blood, serum and a nasopharyngeal or oropharyngeal swab were collected from each participant by mobile phlebotomists. Prospective study participants could optionally give additional blood draws and questionnaires over a roughly two-month period. Blood samples from the prospective study were shipped frozen or at room temperature prior to DNA extraction. About this clone: Which antigen it targets is not known. No quality values exist for individual bases; no much larger clone is one base distant.

The sequence joins TRBV6-5 to TRBJ2-7; 7 central bases correspond to TRBD1. Sequencing was carried out using PBMCs or T cells enriched from blood (not recorded which). This sequence was found in a woman between 70 and 85 years old in a cohort exposed to, infected with or recovered from COVID-19 (not recorded which). Here is the DNA: TGTGCCAGCAGTTACATAACAGGGGCATACTACGAGCAGTACTTC. Its protein product is CASSYITGAYYEQYF.